The 15 T cell receptor beta chains given below trace back to one sample, sequenced in a study of CD8 T cells in ankylosing spondylitis. Using its own MiXCR run on the 5' RACE reads, TCRdb lists one record per CDR3 protein. The sample yields a few hundred thousand distinct CDR3 sequences, about 20% seen once. The sequenced material came from blood, either unsorted or a sorted T cell fraction (not recorded which). These receptors were collected from a female donor with ankylosing spondylitis or in good health (not recorded which).

In its sample, this clonotype was seen many times. In nucleotides, the CDR3 is TGCAGCGTCGTCCCAGGGGACCGGGAGACCCAGTACTTC. Amino acid sequence: CSVVPGDRETQYF. The chain links TRBV29-1 to TRBJ2-5, with D perhaps matching TRBD1 (6 bases). The CDR3 has 13 residues. Germline CDR1 SQVTM, CDR2 ANQGSEA. Trimming stripped 6 bases from V and 5 bases from J, with 16 bases between.

This clonotype has just a few counts. The chain couples TRBV20-1 to TRBJ2-1, with D possibly matching TRBD2 (5 bases). Germline-derived CDR1 and CDR2 are DFQATT and SNEGSKA (reference sequence). The V and J ends lost 2 bases and 7 bases respectively, with 6 bases between them. There are 11 residues in the CDR3. The CDR3 nucleotides read TGCAGTGCTAGACTAGCAAATGAGCAGTTCTTC. Encoded protein: CSARLANEQFF.

On this clonotype itself: The junction departs from the called germline gene at one end, perhaps through a read error. J is TRBJ2-1 and V is TRBV6-7; 13 bases fit TRBD2. TRBV6-7 is annotated as an ORF whose role is uncertain. This CDR3 region has 19 residues. CDR3 sequence (DNA): TGTGCCTGCAGTTTCCGGGGACTAGCGGGACAGAGCTCCTACAATGAGCAGTTCTTC. It is translated as CACSFRGLAGQSSYNEQFF.

This clonotype was seen a single time. The V and J genes are TRBV10-3 and TRBJ2-3; D assignment may be TRBD1 or TRBD2 (5 bases each). The germline V and J ends were trimmed by 5 bases and 0 bases, with 6 bases remaining between them. Germline lookup yields CDR1 ENHRY and CDR2 SYGVKD. The CDR3 loop spans 13 amino acids. CDR3 residues: CAISRDSTDTQYF. The DNA of the CDR3 is TGTGCCATCAGTAGGGACAGCACAGATACGCAGTATTTT.

This rearrangement joins TRBV18 to TRBJ2-7; the match to TRBD2 covers 10 bases. The CDR3 length is 15 residues. The germline CDR1 and CDR2 sequences are KGHSH and LQKENI. Trimming took 5 bases from V and 4 from J; bases not matched to a gene: 8. The CDR3 DNA reads as TGTGCCAGCTCATCCACCGGGACTAGCGCGTACGAGCAGTACTTC. It encodes CASSSTGTSAYEQYF.

In this sample, this clonotype turned up once. This chain connects TRBV13 to TRBJ2-3, with 9 bases aligning to TRBD2. The germline gives CDR1 PRHDT, CDR2 FYEKMQ (reference sequence). The CDR3 loop spans 14 amino acids. V dropped 5 bases and J dropped 4; count of bases not matched to a gene: 4. Here the CDR3 DNA reads TGTGCCAGCAGCACCGCGGGAGGGGCAGATACGCAGTATTTT. Protein sequence: CASSTAGGADTQYF.

The chain uses TRBV20-1 and TRBJ2-3, with TRBD1 matching over 8 bases. Trimming cost V 3 bases and J 3 bases; bases outside gene matches: 14. Germline V gene sequence: CDR1 DFQATT, CDR2 SNEGSKA (reference sequence). This CDR3 spans 17 amino acids. This CDR3 is CSASARFTGGSTDTQYF. For the CDR3, the DNA is TGCAGTGCTAGCGCAAGATTCACAGGGGGAAGTACAGATACGCAGTATTTT.

V and J are TRBV2 and TRBJ2-7; 10 bases are a match to TRBD2. The germline V gene encodes CDR1 SNHLY and CDR2 FYNNEI. V lost 5 bases, J lost 5 bases, and 6 bases stayed unmatched. This CDR3 spans 14 amino acids. The CDR3 coding sequence is TGTGCCAGCAGTCAACCTAGCGGGAGCCACGAGCAGTACTTC. Amino acid sequence: CASSQPSGSHEQYF.

The table lists this clonotype with a count of one. The V and J genes are TRBV6-2 or TRBV6-3 and TRBJ2-5; 12 bases fit TRBD1. Germline V gene lookup returns CDR1 MNHEY and CDR2 SVGEGT. Trimming removed 5 bases from V and 5 bases from J; junction bases left unmatched: 6. The CDR3 sequence is 15 residues long. The CDR3 DNA is TGTGCCAGCAGTCCGGGGGACAGGGGGCGTGAGACCCAGTACTTC. Translated, it gives CASSPGDRGRETQYF.

The genes are TRBV5-1 and TRBJ1-1; D unresolved. V lost 0 bases and J 8 bases, leaving 11 bases between the germline ends. Germline V lookup: CDR1 SGHRS, CDR2 YFSETQ. The CDR3 sequence is 13 residues long. CDR3 region: CASSLVGGREAFF. The CDR3 coding sequence is TGCGCCAGCAGCTTGGTTGGAGGTCGGGAAGCTTTCTTT.

This chain uses TRBV20-1 with TRBJ2-7; D might be TRBD2 (5 bases). CDR1 is DFQATT and CDR2 is SNEGSKA in the germline V gene (reference sequence). Between the trimmed V and J ends, which lost 7 bases and 7 bases, there was a span of 11 bases. The CDR3 loop spans 10 amino acids. The CDR3 here is CSVKGAEQYF. The DNA of the CDR3 is TGCAGTGTGAAGGGAGCGGAGCAGTACTTC.

The genes are TRBV11-3 and TRBJ2-1, with 9 bases lining up with TRBD1. With V trimmed by 5 bases and J by 5 bases, 7 bases remained unmatched. The germline gives CDR1 SGHNT, CDR2 YENEEA. The CDR3 is 15 residues long. CDR3: CASSRGQGINNEQFF. For the CDR3, the DNA is TGTGCCAGCAGCCGGGGACAGGGTATTAACAATGAGCAGTTCTTC. The entire variable domain, with the rest obtained from reference TRBV11-3 and TRBJ2-1, is as follows: EAGVVQSPRYKIIEKKQPVAFWCNPISGHNTLYWYLQNLGQGPELLIRYENEEAVDDSQLPKDRFSAERLKGVDSTLKIQPAELGDSAVYLCASSRGQGINNEQFFGPGTRLTVL.

This clonotype has more than one count but fewer than ten. The rearrangement uses TRBV3-1 and TRBJ2-1, with 10 bases fitting TRBD2. The CDR3 spans 16 residues. J gave up 6 bases and V 2 bases, and 7 bases lay outside the gene matches. CDR1 is LGHDT and CDR2 is YNNKEL in the germline V gene (reference sequence). Written as DNA, the CDR3 is TGTGCCAGCAGCCAATCCCGCTTAGCGGGGGGCAATGAGCAGTTCTTC. It specifies CASSQSRLAGGNEQFF.

This clonotype was detected a few times. The chain joins TRBV28 to TRBJ2-5; 7 bases line up with TRBD1. Germline V lookup: CDR1 MDHEN, CDR2 SYDVKM. This CDR3 spans 16 amino acids. J gave up 5 bases and V 6 bases, and 15 bases lay outside the gene matches. In DNA, the CDR3 is TGTGCCAGCAGCTCTGACCGGGACAGCAGCGTGGAGACCCAGTACTTC. Protein sequence: CASSSDRDSSVETQYF. Complete variable domain (other parts from reference TRBV28 and TRBJ2-5): DVKVTQSSRYLVKRTGEKVFLECVQDMDHENMFWYRQDPGLGLRLIYFSYDVKMKEKGDIPEGYSVSREKKERFSLILESASTNQTSMYLCASSSDRDSSVETQYFGPGTRLLVL.

This clonotype has more than one count but fewer than ten. The J gene is TRBJ2-5, the V gene TRBV6-2 or TRBV6-3; D unclear. Deletions cut 6 bases from V and 2 bases from J, with 16 bases between. Germline CDR1 MNHEY, CDR2 SVGEGT. The CDR3 extends over 15 amino acids. The CDR3 DNA reads TGTGCCAGCAGAGGCAGAACTGGTCGACAAGAGACCCAGTACTTC. Amino acid sequence: CASRGRTGRQETQYF.